The source of this TCR beta chain is a study of neoadjuvant nivolumab and ipilimumab in lung cancer. There are 14 residues in the CDR3. Germline V gives CDR1 SGHRS, CDR2 YFSETQ. V was clipped by 4 bases and J by 6 bases, with 14 bases between them. Sequenced by immunoSEQ multiplex PCR; TCRdb stores in-frame clones only, minus some. The repertoire includes approximately 29,000 clones, over 80% of them detected once, and 5.1% sits in the top ten. The chain links TRBV5-1 to TRBJ1-5, with D maybe TRBD1 (6 bases). This sample comprised tumor tissue, obtained after neoadjuvant nivolumab, alone or with ipilimumab, at or shortly before surgery. This receptor was obtained from an adult with non-small cell lung cancer. DNA of the CDR3: TGCGCCAGCAGCCAGGAGGGGGGCACTCAGCCCCAGCATTTT. This translates into CASSQEGGTQPQHF. Full variable domain (rest looked up from reference TRBV5-1 and TRBJ1-5): KAGVTQTPRYLIKTRGQQVTLSCSPISGHRSVSWYQQTPGQGLQFLFEYFSETQRNKGNFPGRFSGRQFSNSRSEMNVSTLELGDSALYLCASSQEGGTQPQHFGDGTRLSIL.